This record covers a single TCR beta chain. There is no known antigen for this receptor. Base qualities are not at hand, and no much larger clone is one base apart. The cohort was made up of roughly 670 healthy bone marrow donors. Cohort members were all nominally healthy when sampled, although unrecorded immune exposures were likely present. The donor was CMV seronegative and was included in the group of under 450 seronegative cohort members. A peripheral blood sample was provided by each donor, and peripheral blood mononuclear cells were used for TCR beta sequencing. Genomic DNA was extracted from the blood cell samples with the Qiagen DNeasy Blood Extraction Kit. From V the trimming removes 6 bases and from J it removes 0 bases, while the gene matches leave 5 bases of the junction unaccounted for. Via the germline V gene, CDR1 is SQVTM and CDR2 ANQGSEA. The CDR3 goes from the cysteine to the phenylalanine over 15 residues. Of all the DNA, just the CDR3 is kept, 45 bases in frame from base 1.

Library method: the immunoSEQ multiplex PCR assay. For the multiplex PCR, a mixture combining 60 forward primers for TCR Vbeta segments and 13 reverse primers for TCR Jbeta segments was used. The CDR3 region of rearranged TCR beta genes was amplified from genomic DNA with a multiplex PCR assay. The amplified TCR beta libraries were sequenced on the Illumina HiSeq System as 87-base-pair reads. The published analysis was carried out like this. Across the 500 to 700 repertoires, a later analysis counted 60 million to 90 million unique TCR beta chains, roughly 11 million of which were shared by at least two donors. To remove PCR and sequencing errors, raw reads were error-corrected and collapsed into unique sequences using a nearest-neighbor algorithm that merged closely related sequences. To assign V, D and J gene segments, CDR3 sequences were aligned to IMGT reference sequences. For a sequence to be retained, a match of at least six nucleotides was required to both a V gene segment and a J gene segment. Rearrangements were classified as productive when the CDR3 lacked stop codons and remained in frame with V and J, and all other rearrangements were classified as non-productive. Following IMGT convention, CDR3 was defined as the stretch from the second conserved V-encoded cysteine to the conserved J-encoded phenylalanine. The earlier analysis of 500 to 600 of the donors excluded sequences that lacked an unambiguous match to a single V gene segment. An earlier analysis of 587 of the donors classified V segments as functional when productive rearrangements were above 56.7% and as segregating when the standard deviation between donors was above 5%. A statistical classification framework was built to diagnose cytomegalovirus status from the catalog of TCR beta chain sequences. V and J gene assignment, in a later analysis, came from comparing TCR nucleotide sequences with IMGT/GENE-DB human TR gene sequences. A later analysis assigned CDR3 sequences and most-parsimonious VDJ recombination scenarios with the TCRdist pipeline. In a later analysis, each TCR beta chain was defined by its CDR3 amino acid sequence together with its V-gene family, and reads lacking a unique V-gene family were excluded. To address suspected cross-contamination and a sequencing artifact, a later analysis removed roughly 580 highly shared, low-generation-probability nucleotide sequences. For each public chain, a later analysis derived a clonal expansion index from normalized ranks of inferred template counts within each repertoire. A later analysis computed generation probabilities with a VDJ recombination model fitted to out-of-frame rearrangements, and checked the results against IGoR. A later analysis scored TCR-TCR, TCR-HLA and TCR-CMV co-occurrence with hypergeometric tests, applying a repertoire-size bias correction to TCR pairs. To estimate false discovery rates, a later analysis permuted the HLA or CMV assignments 20 times. In a later analysis, co-occurring TCRs were grouped with DBSCAN, and TCRdist sequence similarity was added when clustering was performed within HLA-allele-positive subsets. Co-occurrence clustering excluded repertoires with fewer than 30,000 or more than 120,000 public chains, plus five with anomalous nucleotide sharing. The table was pulled from immuneACCESS by TCRdb, which kept in-frame rearrangements only. Such tables lose some clones; where checked, under half of the loss comes from unresolved V genes, and the rest has no known cause. D and trimming were read from the DNA, whereas the V and J calls and clone size are those reported in that table. Present in this sample are some 140,000 clones, around 87% of which were seen just once. The top ten hold about 5.5% of the sample.

This sample stems from a study of cytomegalovirus exposure and HLA in healthy donors (dated by TCRdb to 2016 to 2017). In terms of the full investigation: In an earlier analysis of under 750 of the donors, about 260 Gb of sequence data and 90 million to 120 million unique TCR beta sequences from 180 million or so T cells were reported. The T cell repertoires of 670 or so subjects were profiled by immunosequencing and related to cytomegalovirus serostatus. A later genetic analysis used genome-wide SNP genotypes for about three fifths of the 666 donors, treating that subset as a discovery cohort. Alongside the repertoire data, information on donor age, sex, ethnicity and CMV serostatus was compiled. Rather than drawing on any new phenotypic data, the later analysis identified candidate immune exposures from TCR beta sequences and the way those sequences occurred across donors. Among the roughly 410 genotyped donors, about 85% belonged to the genetic ancestry cluster associated with self-reported Caucasian donors. A separate validation cohort of approximately 130 different subjects was used in addition to the approximately 670-subject first cohort. HLA typing covered class I and class II loci at four-digit resolution. The study was designed to test whether signatures of past pathogen exposure could be identified by cataloging public T cell receptors. Among some 400 genotyped donors of the cohort, an average of about 240,000 unique TCR beta nucleotide sequences were sequenced per donor, roughly 20% of them non-productive. In a later analysis, previously published TCR beta repertoires from some 640 donors were re-analyzed and high-resolution HLA genotyping was added so that TCR occurrence patterns could be studied. All discovery cohort repertoires had been generated using a single sequencing platform. Four to six DR-DQ haplotypes were handled as single units for association and clustering, since linkage in the cohort was strong. Typing coverage differed by locus: A, B, C, DRB1 and DQB1 were typed in about 620-640 donors, DQA1 in around 500, DPA1 in nearly 610, and DPB1 in 472. Approximately 300 gigabases of sequencing data and approximately 80 million unique TCR sequences were included in an early release covering 550 to 800 HLA-typed donors. An earlier analysis of about 600 of the donors used high-throughput TCR beta sequencing to judge whether each TCR beta V gene segment behaved as functional or pseudogenic. To predict cytomegalovirus infection status, the study combined high-throughput TCR immunosequencing, statistical association of individual TCRs with disease status, and machine learning. Beyond this particular receptor, the publication reports: Because HLA typing was missing for some donors at each locus, association tests included only the typed subset. A later analysis found that TCR association rates varied across HLA loci, with DRB1 alleles showing the most associated TCRs and HLA-C alleles the fewest. The 87-base-pair reads could not distinguish some IMGT-functional V segments, including TRBV6-2 and TRBV6-3, so those segments were excluded. The classifier was reported to diagnose cytomegalovirus status with high specificity and sensitivity in both the original cohort and the validation cohort. Strong co-occurrence of HLA alleles, especially DR and DQ, made assigning TCR associations to individual alleles difficult. For the cohort, immune exposure information was limited to CMV serostatus. The study gave a list of 150 to 200 TCR beta chains associated with cytomegalovirus. In vitro tests confirmed that a few of the cytomegalovirus-associated TCR beta chains recognize cytomegalovirus antigens. A cluster of highly shared sequence variants was judged likely to represent a technical artifact of the sequencing pipeline. Because counts were too low, around 17 rarely observed V segments, including chromosome 9 orphons, were left out of the earlier analysis of a few hundred of the donors. According to the authors, the approach could potentially be generalized to other disease states and immunological phenotypes. An earlier analysis of roughly 570 of the donors showed that most TCR beta V segments appeared in productive rearrangements either about 87% or about 30% of the time, which broadly matched IMGT annotations. In a later analysis, several top co-occurrence clusters were reported to appear linked to parvovirus B19, influenza, CMV and Epstein-Barr virus. In a later analysis, HLA-associated TCR beta chains showed more clonal expansion and lower generation probabilities than non-associated chains that were equally common. Presence/absence analyses assumed roughly uniform sequencing depth across donors, an assumption that may not hold. At a false discovery rate of 0.05, a later analysis linked some 17,000 TCR beta sequences to specific HLA alleles. A later genetic analysis associated a missense DCLRE1C variant with V-gene and J-gene trimming of TCR beta chains, and an independent cohort replicated the association. Compared with the roughly 700-donor mean, donors in an Asian-associated ancestry cluster had fewer N-insertions in productive TCRs, according to a later genetic analysis. A further reported finding was that TCR beta sequences accurately predicted the HLA-A and HLA-B alleles for most subjects in the first cohort. According to a later analysis, most CMV-associated TCR beta chains appeared to be HLA-restricted, and the HLA associations seemed to be driven largely by CMV exposure. Only TCR beta chains were sequenced in this cohort, and the absence of alpha or paired-chain data limited detectable features. Correlated functional status among segregating V segments might reflect linkage disequilibrium, but an unknown experimental factor could not be ruled out. Most TCR sequences were observed very rarely across donors, whereas some public TCRs were present in many individuals.

The origin of this receptor is a woman aged 25 to 39 in good health and CMV-seronegative. The chain employs TRBV29-1 and TRBJ2-2, and TRBD1 matches 9 of the central bases. Input material: PBMCs. Here is the DNA: TGCAGCGTGGGGGGACAGGGAACGAACACCGGGGAGCTGTTTTTT. It translates as CSVGGQGTNTGELFF.